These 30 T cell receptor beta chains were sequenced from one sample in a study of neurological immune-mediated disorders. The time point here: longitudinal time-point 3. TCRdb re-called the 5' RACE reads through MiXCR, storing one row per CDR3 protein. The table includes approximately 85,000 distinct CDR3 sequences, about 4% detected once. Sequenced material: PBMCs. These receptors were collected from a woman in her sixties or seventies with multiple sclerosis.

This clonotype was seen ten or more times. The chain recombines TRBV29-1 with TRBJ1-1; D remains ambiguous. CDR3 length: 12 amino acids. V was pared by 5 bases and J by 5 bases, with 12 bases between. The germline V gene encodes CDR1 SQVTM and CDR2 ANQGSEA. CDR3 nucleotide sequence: TGCAGCGTTTCTCCTACCGGGACTGAAGCTTTCTTT. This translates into CSVSPTGTEAFF.

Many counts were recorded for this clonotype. The CDR3 reads CASSLAQETKPFF. CDR3 in DNA: TGCGCCAGCAGCTTGGCCCAGGAGACCAAACCTTTCTTT. The chain uses TRBV5-1 and TRBJ1-1, with no clear D. CDR1 is SGHRS, CDR2 YFSETQ, per germline. CDR3 length: 13 amino acids. V gave up 0 bases and J gave up 12 bases, with 15 bases separating them.

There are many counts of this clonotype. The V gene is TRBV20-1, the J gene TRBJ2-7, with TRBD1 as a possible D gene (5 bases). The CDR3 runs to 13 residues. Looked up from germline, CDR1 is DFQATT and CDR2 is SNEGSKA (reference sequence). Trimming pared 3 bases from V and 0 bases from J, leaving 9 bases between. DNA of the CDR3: TGCAGTGCTAGGAAGGGGAACTCCTACGAGCAGTACTTC. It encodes CSARKGNSYEQYF.

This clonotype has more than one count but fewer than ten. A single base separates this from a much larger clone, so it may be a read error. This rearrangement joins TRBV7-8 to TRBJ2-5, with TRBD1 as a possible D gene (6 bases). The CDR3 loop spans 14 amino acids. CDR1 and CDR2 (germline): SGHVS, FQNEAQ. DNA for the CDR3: TGTGCCAGCAGCTTAGACCTGGGACAAGAGACCCGGTACTTC. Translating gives CASSLDLGQETRYF.

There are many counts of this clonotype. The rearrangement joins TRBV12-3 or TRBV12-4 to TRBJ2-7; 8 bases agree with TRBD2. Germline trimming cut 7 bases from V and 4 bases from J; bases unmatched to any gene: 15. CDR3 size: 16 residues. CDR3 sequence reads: CASTGPGRGGKYEQYF. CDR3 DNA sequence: TGTGCCAGCACCGGGCCAGGTCGGGGGGGCAAATACGAGCAGTACTTC.

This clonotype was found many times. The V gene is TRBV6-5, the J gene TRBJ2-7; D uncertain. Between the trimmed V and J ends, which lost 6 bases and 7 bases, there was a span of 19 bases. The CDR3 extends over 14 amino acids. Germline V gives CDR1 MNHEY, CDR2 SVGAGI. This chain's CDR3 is CASSQPGLPVEQYF. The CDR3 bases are TGTGCCAGCAGCCAACCGGGCCTACCAGTTGAGCAGTACTTC.

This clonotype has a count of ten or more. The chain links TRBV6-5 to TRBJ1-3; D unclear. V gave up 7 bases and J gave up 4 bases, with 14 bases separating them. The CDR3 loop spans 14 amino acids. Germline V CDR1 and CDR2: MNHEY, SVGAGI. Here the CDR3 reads CASTAPGLGNTIYF. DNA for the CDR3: TGTGCCAGCACCGCCCCGGGTCTCGGAAACACCATATATTTT.

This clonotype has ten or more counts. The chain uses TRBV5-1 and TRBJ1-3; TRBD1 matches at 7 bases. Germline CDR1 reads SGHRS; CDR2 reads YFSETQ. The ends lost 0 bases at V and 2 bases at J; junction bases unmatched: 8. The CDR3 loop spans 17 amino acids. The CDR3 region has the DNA TGCGCCAGCAGCTTGGTGGCCAGGGGGAATACTGGAAACACCATATATTTT. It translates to CASSLVARGNTGNTIYF.

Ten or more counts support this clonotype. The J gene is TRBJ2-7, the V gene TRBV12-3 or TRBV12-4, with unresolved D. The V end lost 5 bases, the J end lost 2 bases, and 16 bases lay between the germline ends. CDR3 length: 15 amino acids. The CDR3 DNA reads TGTGCCAGCAGTATGGGTCTAGATTTCCCCTACGAGCAGTACTTC. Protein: CASSMGLDFPYEQYF.

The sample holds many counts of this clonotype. The CDR3: CASSLASSPSQETQYF. DNA of the CDR3: TGCGCCAGCAGCTTGGCGTCATCACCCTCCCAAGAGACCCAGTACTTC. The V gene is TRBV5-1, the J gene TRBJ2-5; D is unresolved. The V gene's germline CDR1 is SGHRS and CDR2 YFSETQ. The CDR3 covers 16 residues. V was cut by 0 bases and J by 1 base, with 13 bases left in between.

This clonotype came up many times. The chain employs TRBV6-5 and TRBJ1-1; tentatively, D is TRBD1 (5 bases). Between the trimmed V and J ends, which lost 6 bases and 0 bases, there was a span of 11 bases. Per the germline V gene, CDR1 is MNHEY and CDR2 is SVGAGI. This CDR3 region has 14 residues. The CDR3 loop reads CASRPGTLNTEAFF. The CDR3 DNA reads TGTGCCAGCAGACCCGGGACCCTGAACACTGAAGCTTTCTTT.

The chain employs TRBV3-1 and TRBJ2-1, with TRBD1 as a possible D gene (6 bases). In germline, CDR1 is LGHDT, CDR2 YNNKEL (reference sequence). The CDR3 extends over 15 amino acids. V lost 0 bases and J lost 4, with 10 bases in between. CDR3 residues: CASSQDGTLYNEQFF. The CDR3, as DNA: TGTGCCAGCAGCCAAGATGGGACACTATACAATGAGCAGTTCTTC.

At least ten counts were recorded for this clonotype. In nucleotides, the CDR3 is TGCGCCAGCAGCTTGCGGGGAGAGACCCAGTACTTC. This codes for CASSLRGETQYF. The J gene is TRBJ2-5, the V gene TRBV5-1, with D possibly being TRBD2 (5 bases). Trimming cost V 1 base and J 4 bases, with 5 bases left between them. Per the germline V gene, CDR1 is SGHRS and CDR2 is YFSETQ. The CDR3 is made up of 12 amino acids. Variable domain in full (rest from reference TRBV5-1 and TRBJ2-5): KAGVTQTPRYLIKTRGQQVTLSCSPISGHRSVSWYQQTPGQGLQFLFEYFSETQRNKGNFPGRFSGRQFSNSRSEMNVSTLELGDSALYLCASSLRGETQYFGPGTRLLVL.

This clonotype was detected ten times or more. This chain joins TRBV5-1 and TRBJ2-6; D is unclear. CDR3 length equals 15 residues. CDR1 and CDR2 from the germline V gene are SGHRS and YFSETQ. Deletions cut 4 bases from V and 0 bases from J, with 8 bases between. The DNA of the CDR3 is TGCGCCAGCAGCCCACCTAACTCTGGGGCCAACGTCCTGACTTTC. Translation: CASSPPNSGANVLTF.

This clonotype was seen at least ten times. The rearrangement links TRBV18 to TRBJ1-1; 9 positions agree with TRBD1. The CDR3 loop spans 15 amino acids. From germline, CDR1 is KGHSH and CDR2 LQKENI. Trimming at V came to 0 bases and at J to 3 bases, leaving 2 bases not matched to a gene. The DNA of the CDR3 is TGTGCCAGCTCACCACCGGGACAGGGTGACACTGAAGCTTTCTTT. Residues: CASSPPGQGDTEAFF.

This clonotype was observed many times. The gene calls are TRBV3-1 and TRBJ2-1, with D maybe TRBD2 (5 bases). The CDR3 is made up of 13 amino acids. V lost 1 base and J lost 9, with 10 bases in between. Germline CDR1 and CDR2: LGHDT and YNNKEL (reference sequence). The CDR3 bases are TGTGCCAGCAGCCAAGTTGACGGAGGTGAGCAGTTCTTC. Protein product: CASSQVDGGEQFF.

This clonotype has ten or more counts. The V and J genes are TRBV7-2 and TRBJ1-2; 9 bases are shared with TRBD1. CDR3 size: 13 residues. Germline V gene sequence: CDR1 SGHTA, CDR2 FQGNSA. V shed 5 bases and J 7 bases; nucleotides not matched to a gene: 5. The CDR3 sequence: CASSGDRVTGYTF. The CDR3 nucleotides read TGTGCCAGCAGCGGGGACAGGGTGACTGGCTACACCTTC. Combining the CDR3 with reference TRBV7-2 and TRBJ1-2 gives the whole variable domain GAGVSQSPSNKVTEKGKDVELRCDPISGHTALYWYRQSLGQGLEFLIYFQGNSAPDKSGLPSDRFSAERTGGSVSTLTIQRTQQEDSAVYLCASSGDRVTGYTFGSGTRLTVV.

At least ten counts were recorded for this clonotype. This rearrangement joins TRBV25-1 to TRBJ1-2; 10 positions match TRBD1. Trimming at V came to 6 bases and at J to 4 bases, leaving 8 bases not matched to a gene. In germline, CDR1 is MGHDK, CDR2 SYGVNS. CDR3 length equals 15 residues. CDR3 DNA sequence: TGTGCCAGCAGCTCCGGGACAGGGGTTACCTATGGCTACACCTTC. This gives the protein CASSSGTGVTYGYTF.

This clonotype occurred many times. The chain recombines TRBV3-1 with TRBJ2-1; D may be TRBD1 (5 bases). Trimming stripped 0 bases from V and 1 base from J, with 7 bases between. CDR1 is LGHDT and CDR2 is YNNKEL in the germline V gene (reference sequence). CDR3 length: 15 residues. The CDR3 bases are TGTGCCAGCAGCCAAGACAGGGCTTCCTACAATGAGCAGTTCTTC. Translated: CASSQDRASYNEQFF.

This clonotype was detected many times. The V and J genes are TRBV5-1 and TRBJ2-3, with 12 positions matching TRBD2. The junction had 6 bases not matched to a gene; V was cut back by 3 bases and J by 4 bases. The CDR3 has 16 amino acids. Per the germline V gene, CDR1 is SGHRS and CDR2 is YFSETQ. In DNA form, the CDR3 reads TGCGCCAGCAGCTGGCCTAGCGGGGGGGCCGCAGATACGCAGTATTTT. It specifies CASSWPSGGAADTQYF.

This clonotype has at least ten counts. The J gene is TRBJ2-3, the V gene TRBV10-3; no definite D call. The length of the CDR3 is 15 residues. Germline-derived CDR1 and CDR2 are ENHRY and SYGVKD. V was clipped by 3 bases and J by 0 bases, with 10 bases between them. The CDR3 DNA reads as TGTGCCATCAGTGATTATGCGGTTAGCACAGATACGCAGTATTTT. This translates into CAISDYAVSTDTQYF.

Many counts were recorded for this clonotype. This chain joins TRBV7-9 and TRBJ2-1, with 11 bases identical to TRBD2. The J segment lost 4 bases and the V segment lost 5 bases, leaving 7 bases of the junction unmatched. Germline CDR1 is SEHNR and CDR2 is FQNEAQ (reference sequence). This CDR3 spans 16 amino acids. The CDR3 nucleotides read TGTGCCAGCAGCCAAACCGGGACTAGCGGATACAATGAGCAGTTCTTC. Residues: CASSQTGTSGYNEQFF.

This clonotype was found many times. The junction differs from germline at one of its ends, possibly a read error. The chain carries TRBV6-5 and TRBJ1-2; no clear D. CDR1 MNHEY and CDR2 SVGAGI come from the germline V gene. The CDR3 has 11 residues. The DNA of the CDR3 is TGTGCCACCAGTGGGAACTATGGCTACACCTTC. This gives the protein CATSGNYGYTF.

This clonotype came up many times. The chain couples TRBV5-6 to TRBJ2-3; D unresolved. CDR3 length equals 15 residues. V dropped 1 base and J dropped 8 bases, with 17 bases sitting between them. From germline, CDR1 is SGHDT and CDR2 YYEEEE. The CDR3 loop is CASSLTPLAKGTQYF. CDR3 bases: TGTGCCAGCAGCTTGACCCCCCTCGCAAAGGGTACGCAGTATTTT.

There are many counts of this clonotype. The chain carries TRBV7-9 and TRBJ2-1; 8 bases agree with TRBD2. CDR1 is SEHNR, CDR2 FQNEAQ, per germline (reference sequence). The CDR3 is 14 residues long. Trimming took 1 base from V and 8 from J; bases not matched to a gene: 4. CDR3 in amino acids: CASSLGLAGHEQFF. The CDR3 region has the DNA TGTGCCAGCAGCTTAGGCCTAGCGGGCCATGAGCAGTTCTTC.

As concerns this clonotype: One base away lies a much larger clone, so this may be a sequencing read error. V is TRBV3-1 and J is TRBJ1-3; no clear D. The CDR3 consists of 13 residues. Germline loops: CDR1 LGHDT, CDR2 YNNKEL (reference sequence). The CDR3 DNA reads TGTGCCAGCAGCCAAGACCCGACATGTGCCATCCATTTT. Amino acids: CASSQDPTCAIHF.

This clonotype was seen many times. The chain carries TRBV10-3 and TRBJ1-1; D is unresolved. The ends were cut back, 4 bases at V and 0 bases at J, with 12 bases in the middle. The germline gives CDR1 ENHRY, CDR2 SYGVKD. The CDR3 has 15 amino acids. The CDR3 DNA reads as TGTGCCATCAGTGGGGCCCTGGCCTTGAACACTGAAGCTTTCTTT. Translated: CAISGALALNTEAFF.

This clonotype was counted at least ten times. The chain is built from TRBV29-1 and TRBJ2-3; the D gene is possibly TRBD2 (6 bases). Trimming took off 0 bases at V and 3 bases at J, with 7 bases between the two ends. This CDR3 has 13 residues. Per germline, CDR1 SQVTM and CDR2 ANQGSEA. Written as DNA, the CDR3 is TGCAGCGTTGAAGAGGCGGGGACAGATACGCAGTATTTT. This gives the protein CSVEEAGTDTQYF.

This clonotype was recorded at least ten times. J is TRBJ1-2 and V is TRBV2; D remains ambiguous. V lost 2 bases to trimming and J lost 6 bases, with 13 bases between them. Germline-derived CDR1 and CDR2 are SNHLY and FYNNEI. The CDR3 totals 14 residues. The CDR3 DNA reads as TGTGCCAGCAGTGAACTTGCAGGAGGTGATGGCTACACCTTC. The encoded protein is CASSELAGGDGYTF. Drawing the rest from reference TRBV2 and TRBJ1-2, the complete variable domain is EPEVTQTPSHQVTQMGQEVILRCVPISNHLYFYWYRQILGQKVEFLVSFYNNEISEKSEIFDDQFSVERPDGSNFTLKIRSTKLEDSAMYFCASSELAGGDGYTFGSGTRLTVV.

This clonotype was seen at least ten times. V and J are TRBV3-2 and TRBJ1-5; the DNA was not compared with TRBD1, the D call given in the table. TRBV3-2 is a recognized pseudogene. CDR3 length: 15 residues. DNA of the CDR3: TGTGCCAGCAGCCGGGGGACAGGGAACAATCAGCCCCAGCATTTT. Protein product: CASSRGTGNNQPQHF.